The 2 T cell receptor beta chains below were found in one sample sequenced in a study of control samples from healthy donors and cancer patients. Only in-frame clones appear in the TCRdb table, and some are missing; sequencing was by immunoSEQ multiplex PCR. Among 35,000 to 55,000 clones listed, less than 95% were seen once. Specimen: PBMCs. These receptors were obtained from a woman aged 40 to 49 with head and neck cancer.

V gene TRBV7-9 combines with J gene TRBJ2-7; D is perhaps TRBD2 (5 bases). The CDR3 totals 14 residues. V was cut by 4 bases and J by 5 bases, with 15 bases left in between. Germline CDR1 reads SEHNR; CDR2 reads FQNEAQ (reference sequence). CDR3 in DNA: TGTGCCAGCAGCTCCCCCGCTAGCTACCACGAGCAGTACTTC. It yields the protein CASSSPASYHEQYF.

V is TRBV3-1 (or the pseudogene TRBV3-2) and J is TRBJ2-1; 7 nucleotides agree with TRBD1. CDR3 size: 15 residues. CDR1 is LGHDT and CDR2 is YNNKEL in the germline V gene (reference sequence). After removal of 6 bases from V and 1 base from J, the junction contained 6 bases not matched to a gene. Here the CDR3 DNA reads TGTGCCAGCAGTCAGGACAGGCTGTCCTACAATGAGCAGTTCTTC. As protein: CASSQDRLSYNEQFF.